Below are 29 T cell receptor beta chains sequenced from a single sample in a study of blood T cells in healthy people across ages. The use of a sample-barcoded 5' primer and a J-beta primer mix characterized a second PCR of roughly 7 to 11 cycles. TCRdb ran MiXCR on the 5' RACE reads and lists one entry per CDR3 protein. Among 500,000 to 650,000 distinct CDR3 sequences listed, around 27% were seen once. The data also belong to a second study, concerning T cells of mothers and their children.

Material for sequencing was blood. The receptors shown here come from a boy under 10 years old in good health.

There are a few counts of this clonotype. This chain connects TRBV28 to TRBJ1-2; D call uncertain. Germline V gene data show CDR1 as MDHEN and CDR2 as SYDVKM. V was clipped by 5 bases and J by 0 bases, with 22 bases between them. The CDR3 is made up of 18 amino acids. This chain's CDR3 is CASSPRTVKRDPNYGYTF. The DNA of the CDR3 is TGTGCCAGCAGTCCCCGCACAGTTAAACGGGATCCTAACTATGGCTACACCTTC.

The gene calls are TRBV5-1 and TRBJ1-4; D remains ambiguous. Trimming stripped 0 bases from V and 7 bases from J, with 13 bases between. This CDR3 comprises 15 residues. CDR1 is SGHRS and CDR2 is YFSETQ in the germline V gene. The CDR3 loop reads CASSLAARAGEKLFF. The CDR3 DNA is TGCGCCAGCAGCTTGGCCGCGAGGGCCGGTGAAAAACTGTTTTTT.

This clonotype was observed a handful of times. The chain couples TRBV20-1 to TRBJ2-7; 9 nucleotides align to TRBD2. V was pared by 0 bases and J by 3 bases, with 9 bases of the junction left unmatched. The germline gives CDR1 DFQATT, CDR2 SNEGSKA (reference sequence). This CDR3 comprises 16 residues. The CDR3 is CSARDLFAGGGYEQYF. The CDR3, as DNA: TGCAGTGCTAGAGATTTGTTTGCGGGGGGGGGCTACGAGCAGTACTTC.

V is TRBV7-8 and J is TRBJ1-2, with a weak D call TRBD1 (5 bases). CDR3 length equals 17 residues. Germline loops: CDR1 SGHVS, CDR2 FQNEAQ. V was shortened by 5 bases and J by 1 base, with 20 bases between the two germline ends. The CDR3 bases are TGTGCCAGCAGCCTTACTGCCGGGACTGAACATAACTATGGCTACACCTTC. Translating it yields CASSLTAGTEHNYGYTF.

The chain uses TRBV14 and TRBJ1-2, with D perhaps matching TRBD1 (6 bases). V was clipped by 1 base and J by 4 bases, with 16 bases between them. This CDR3 is 16 amino acids long. Germline V gives CDR1 SGHDN, CDR2 FVKESK. CDR3 sequence reads: CASSQALTGRLYGYTF. The CDR3 DNA reads as TGTGCCAGCAGCCAAGCTCTGACAGGCAGGCTCTATGGCTACACCTTC.

This clonotype was picked up a small number of times. This sequence joins TRBV12-3 or TRBV12-4 and TRBJ2-5; D remains unclear. V dropped 3 bases and J dropped 5 bases, with 10 bases sitting between them. The CDR3 runs to 13 residues. Written as DNA, the CDR3 is TGTGCCAGCAGTTTTTCTGAAGGGGAGACCCAGTACTTC. Translated: CASSFSEGETQYF.

This clonotype was seen just once. J is TRBJ1-1 and V is TRBV11-2; D is uncertain. The CDR3 extends over 11 amino acids. V lost 3 bases, J lost 11 bases, and 10 bases lay in between. Germline CDR1 reads SGHAT; CDR2 reads FQNNGV. The CDR3 sequence: CASSLGEGAFF. The CDR3 nucleotides are TGTGCCAGCAGCTTGGGCGAAGGGGCTTTCTTT.

The chain uses TRBV7-9 and TRBJ1-2; 8 bases match TRBD1. CDR3 size: 14 residues. Trimming took 4 bases from V and 8 from J; bases not matched to a gene: 9. Per the germline V gene, CDR1 is SEHNR and CDR2 is FQNEAQ (reference sequence). CDR3 in DNA: TGTGCCAGCAGCTACAGTCAGGGGGCGCGGGGCTACACCTTC. Translating it yields CASSYSQGARGYTF.

The CDR3 coding sequence is TGTGCCAGCAGCGTTCCAGAGAACACCGGGGAGCTGTTTTTT. Translated, it gives CASSVPENTGELFF. The chain joins TRBV9 to TRBJ2-2; D is unclear. The germline V gene encodes CDR1 SGDLS and CDR2 YYNGEE. This CDR3 region has 14 residues. Trimming left V 2 bases short and J 1 base short, with 6 bases between.

The gene calls are TRBV24-1 and TRBJ1-1; no reliable D call. Looked up from germline, CDR1 is KGHDR and CDR2 is SFDVKD. The CDR3 sequence is 13 residues long. The V gene lost 4 bases and the J gene lost 3 bases, with 8 bases spanning the gap. The DNA of the CDR3 is TGTGCCACCAGTGAAGGCAGTGACACTGAAGCTTTCTTT. Translation: CATSEGSDTEAFF.

The J gene is TRBJ2-3, the V gene TRBV7-9; D is possibly TRBD1 (6 bases). The CDR3 runs 14 residues. V was trimmed by 6 bases and J by 0 bases, leaving 10 bases between them. Germline CDR1 reads SEHNR; CDR2 reads FQNEAQ (reference sequence). As DNA, the CDR3 is TGTGCCAGCAGTCTCACAGGGAGCACAGATACGCAGTATTTT. It translates to CASSLTGSTDTQYF.

The chain employs TRBV5-6 and TRBJ2-1, with 7 bases matching TRBD1. V shed 0 bases, J shed 6 bases, and the junction held 3 bases outside the gene matches. The CDR3 spans 14 residues. In germline, CDR1 is SGHDT, CDR2 YYEEEE. The CDR3 spells CASSLETGFNEQFF. The DNA of the CDR3 is TGTGCCAGCAGCTTGGAGACAGGGTTCAATGAGCAGTTCTTC.

The sample holds a few counts of this clonotype. The chain combines TRBV5-4 with TRBJ2-5; D ambiguous. With 4 bases removed from V and 5 bases from J, the gap between germline ends came to 15 bases. The CDR3 consists of 14 residues. Germline values: CDR1 SGHNT, CDR2 YYREEE (reference sequence). The CDR3 sequence: CASSLGLYEETQYF. CDR3 nucleotide sequence: TGTGCCAGCAGCCTCGGCCTCTACGAGGAGACCCAGTACTTC.

This clonotype was picked up many times. J is TRBJ2-5 and V is TRBV10-3, with 15 bases lining up with TRBD2. The DNA end lines up better with TRBJ2-1; the J call may be wrong. The CDR3 has 16 residues. Looked up from germline, CDR1 is ENHRY and CDR2 is SYGVKD. The CDR3 loop is CAISPGLAGGENEQFF. In nucleotides, the CDR3 is TGTGCCATCAGCCCTGGACTAGCGGGAGGGGAAAATGAGCAGTTCTTC.

This clonotype was seen a few times. The chain joins TRBV6-2 or TRBV6-3 to TRBJ2-2; D is ambiguous. With 2 bases removed from V and 0 bases from J, the gap between germline ends came to 10 bases. The CDR3 is 16 residues long. Germline lookup yields CDR1 MNHEY and CDR2 SVGEGT. CDR3: CASSYRHGTNTGELFF. CDR3 nucleotides: TGTGCCAGCAGTTACCGACACGGAACGAACACCGGGGAGCTGTTTTTT.

V is TRBV7-2 and J is TRBJ2-5; TRBD2 matches 9 bases. The CDR3 length is 16 residues. Germline V gene sequence: CDR1 SGHTA, CDR2 FQGNSA. Trimming at V came to 3 bases and at J to 3 bases, leaving 8 bases not matched to a gene. The CDR3 DNA reads TGTGCCAGCAGCTTTAGCTGGGCTAGCGGGGAAGAGACCCAGTACTTC. It translates to CASSFSWASGEETQYF. The full variable domain, completed using reference TRBV7-2 and TRBJ2-5, is GAGVSQSPSNKVTEKGKDVELRCDPISGHTALYWYRQSLGQGLEFLIYFQGNSAPDKSGLPSDRFSAERTGGSVSTLTIQRTQQEDSAVYLCASSFSWASGEETQYFGPGTRLLVL.

This clonotype has more than one count but fewer than ten. The rearrangement uses TRBV5-4 and TRBJ2-3, with D perhaps given as TRBD1 or TRBD2 (5 bases each). CDR3 length: 16 amino acids. V was cut by 4 bases and J by 2 bases, with 17 bases left in between. The germline gives CDR1 SGHNT, CDR2 YYREEE (reference sequence). The CDR3 DNA is TGTGCCAGCAGCCCTGAGGTGGGGACCCTCACAGATACGCAGTATTTT. As protein: CASSPEVGTLTDTQYF.

The chain is built from TRBV10-3 and TRBJ1-1, with D possibly TRBD1 on 6 matching bases. This CDR3 contains 15 residues. The V end was cut by 7 bases, the J end by 0 bases, with 15 bases between. CDR1 and CDR2 (germline): ENHRY, SYGVKD. The CDR3 region is CAITARTDMNTEAFF. The CDR3 DNA sequence: TGTGCCATCACGGCGCGGACAGACATGAACACTGAAGCTTTCTTT.

The genes are TRBV27 and TRBJ2-1; D is possibly TRBD1 (7 bases). The V gene's germline CDR1 is MNHEY and CDR2 SMNVEV (reference sequence). The ends were cut back, 7 bases at V and 4 bases at J, with 23 bases in the middle. This CDR3 region has 17 residues. Here the CDR3 reads CASKRGLRRGAYNEQFF. The CDR3 bases are TGTGCCAGCAAGAGGGGGCTGCGGAGGGGGGCTTACAATGAGCAGTTCTTC.

The chain combines TRBV7-6 with TRBJ2-5; 14 bases map to TRBD2. The DNA end favors TRBJ2-1, so the J call may be wrong. This CDR3 has 19 amino acids. Germline V gene lookup returns CDR1 SGHVS and CDR2 FNYEAQ. The CDR3 protein is CASRPSTSGGANVHNEQFF. The CDR3 bases are TGTGCCAGCAGGCCCTCGACTAGCGGGGGGGCAAATGTTCATAATGAGCAGTTCTTC.

V is TRBV5-5 and J is TRBJ1-1; D unclear. Germline assignment: CDR1 SGHKS and CDR2 YYEKEE (reference sequence). The CDR3 is made up of 14 amino acids. Trimming took off 1 base at V and 4 bases at J, with 11 bases between the two ends. The CDR3 sequence: CASSLQSGSTEAFF. The CDR3 DNA is TGTGCCAGCAGCTTGCAATCGGGGTCCACTGAAGCTTTCTTT.

The rearrangement joins TRBV4-3 to TRBJ2-3, with 10 bases matching TRBD2. V lost 0 bases and J lost 4; bases outside the gene matches: 13. The CDR3 consists of 19 residues. Looked up from germline, CDR1 is LGHNA and CDR2 is YSLEER. CDR3 sequence: CASSQDGGASGSFSDTQYF. For the CDR3, the DNA is TGCGCCAGCAGCCAAGATGGGGGGGCTAGCGGGAGTTTTTCAGATACGCAGTATTTT.

The chain has TRBV10-2 and TRBJ2-7; TRBD1 matches 9 bases. V trimming: 8 bases; J trimming: 0 bases; junction bases outside the gene matches: 5. In germline, CDR1 is WSHSY, CDR2 SAAADI. This CDR3 has 14 amino acids. This CDR3 is CASGSTGGSYEQYF. CDR3 bases: TGCGCCAGCGGGTCGACAGGGGGCTCCTACGAGCAGTACTTC.

J is TRBJ2-7 and V is TRBV20-1, with TRBD2 identical over 9 bases. V was pared by 3 bases and J by 2 bases, with 5 bases of the junction left unmatched. CDR1 is DFQATT, CDR2 SNEGSKA, per germline (reference sequence). The CDR3 contains 14 residues. The chain's CDR3 is CSARRRGGTYEQYF. The CDR3 DNA follows: TGCAGTGCTAGGCGGCGGGGGGGAACCTACGAGCAGTACTTC.

This clonotype turned up a few times. At one boundary the junction diverges from the germline segment, which might be a read error. The chain joins TRBV2 to TRBJ1-4; 10 bases match TRBD1. CDR3 length: 17 amino acids. CDR1 and CDR2 (germline): SNHLY, FYNNEI. The chain's CDR3 is CAGSQPTGGDANEKLFF. The CDR3 DNA reads as TGTGCCGGCAGTCAACCGACAGGGGGCGACGCGAATGAAAAACTGTTTTTT.

This clonotype showed up many times. The gene calls are TRBV6-6 and TRBJ1-2, with 9 nucleotides matching TRBD1. V shed 5 bases and J 2 bases; nucleotides not matched to a gene: 9. The CDR3 totals 16 residues. Germline loops: CDR1 MNHNY, CDR2 SVGAGI (reference sequence). CDR3 protein: CASSPPPGQGNYGYTF. In DNA, the CDR3 is TGTGCCAGCAGTCCTCCGCCGGGACAGGGAAACTATGGCTACACCTTC.

The chain links TRBV4-3 to TRBJ2-1; D call uncertain. The V gene's germline CDR1 is LGHNA and CDR2 YSLEER. There are 16 residues in the CDR3. V was pared by 4 bases and J by 0 bases, with 13 bases between. CDR3 in DNA: TGCGCCAGCAGCCGCGCTAGGACGAGCTCCTACAATGAGCAGTTCTTC. Translation: CASSRARTSSYNEQFF.

The CDR3 region has the DNA TGTGCCAGCAGTTTATCGGGACACACCTACGAGCAGTACTTC. Protein: CASSLSGHTYEQYF. V and J are TRBV12-3 or TRBV12-4 and TRBJ2-7, with a weak D call TRBD1 (6 bases). Trimming stripped 2 bases from V and 2 bases from J, with 10 bases between. The CDR3 is 14 residues long.

The gene calls are TRBV7-2 and TRBJ1-1, with D possibly matching TRBD1 (6 bases). The CDR3 consists of 15 residues. V was pared by 1 base and J by 4 bases, with 13 bases between. Germline CDR1 is SGHTA and CDR2 is FQGNSA. The CDR3 region has the DNA TGTGCCAGCAGCTTAGGATCTGGGGGCGGCACTGAAGCTTTCTTT. Translated, it gives CASSLGSGGGTEAFF.